This TCR beta chain came from a study of cytomegalovirus exposure and HLA in healthy donors (dated by TCRdb to 2016 to 2017). About the investigation overall: An earlier analysis of roughly 500 of the donors reported approximately 290 Gb of sequence data and 117 million unique TCR beta sequences from some 180 million T cells. Using immunosequencing, the study profiled T cell repertoires from 550 to 750 subjects and related those repertoires to cytomegalovirus serostatus. Typing coverage varied by locus: roughly 629-630 donors for A, B, C, DRB1 and DQB1; under 550 for DQA1; approximately 610 for DPA1; 450 to 480 for DPB1. To decide whether each TCR beta V gene segment behaved as functional or pseudogenic, an earlier analysis of fewer than 750 of the donors relied on high-throughput TCR beta sequencing. Rather than using new phenotypic data, the later analysis identified candidate immune exposures from TCR beta sequences and from how often those sequences occurred across donors. Several DR-DQ haplotypes were handled as single units for association and clustering because linkage in the cohort was strong. Alongside the repertoire data, information on donor age, sex, ethnicity and CMV serostatus was compiled. To predict cytomegalovirus infection status, the study brought together high-throughput TCR immunosequencing, statistical association of individual TCRs with disease status, and machine learning. A later analysis re-examined previously published TCR beta repertoires from more than 550 donors and added high-resolution HLA genotyping to investigate patterns of TCR occurrence. All discovery cohort repertoires had been generated on a single sequencing platform. Along with the approximately 600-subject first cohort, a separate validation cohort of over a hundred different subjects was used. Of the roughly 390 genotyped donors, 81% fell in the genetic ancestry cluster associated with self-reported Caucasian donors. The aim of the study was to test whether cataloging public T cell receptors could identify signatures of past pathogen exposure. Class I and class II HLA loci were covered by the typing at four-digit resolution. On average, roughly 250,000 unique TCR beta nucleotide sequences were sequenced per donor among several hundred genotyped donors of the cohort, with 15% to 20% of those sequences being non-productive. An early release that covered around 590 HLA-typed donors contained about 300 gigabases of sequencing data and approximately 85 million unique TCR sequences. A later genetic analysis took genome-wide SNP genotypes for 398 of the 666 donors and used that subset as a discovery cohort.

Libraries came from the immunoSEQ multiplex PCR assay. For the multiplex PCR, a mixture combining 60 forward primers for TCR Vbeta segments and 13 reverse primers for TCR Jbeta segments was used. A multiplex PCR assay on genomic DNA amplified the CDR3 region of rearranged TCR beta genes. The amplified TCR beta libraries were sequenced on the Illumina HiSeq System as 87-base-pair reads. In the paper's pipeline: A later analysis tallied some 79 million unique TCR beta chains across the 660 or so repertoires, and about 10 million of those chains were shared by two or more donors. Raw reads were error-corrected and collapsed into unique sequences with a nearest-neighbor algorithm that merged closely related sequences to remove PCR and sequencing errors. To assign V, D and J gene segments, CDR3 sequences were aligned to IMGT reference sequences. For a sequence to be retained, at least a six-nucleotide match to both a V gene segment and a J gene segment was required. Rearrangements were classified as productive when the CDR3 lacked stop codons and remained in frame with V and J, and all other rearrangements were classified as non-productive. CDR3 was defined by IMGT convention, running from the second conserved V-encoded cysteine to the conserved J-encoded phenylalanine. Sequences without an unambiguous match to a single V gene segment were excluded from the earlier analysis of about 600 of the donors. An earlier analysis of under 750 of the donors called V segments functional above 56.7% productive rearrangements and segregating when the between-donor standard deviation exceeded 5%. A statistical classification framework was developed to diagnose cytomegalovirus status using the catalog of TCR beta chain sequences. A later analysis assigned V and J genes by comparing TCR nucleotide sequences with IMGT/GENE-DB human TR gene sequences. In a later analysis, CDR3 sequences and most-parsimonious VDJ recombination scenarios were assigned using the TCRdist pipeline. In a later analysis, each TCR beta chain was defined by its CDR3 amino acid sequence together with its V-gene family, and reads lacking a unique V-gene family were excluded. To address suspected cross-contamination and a sequencing artifact, a later analysis removed some 620 highly shared, low-generation-probability nucleotide sequences. In a later analysis, a clonal expansion index for each public chain was calculated from normalized within-repertoire ranks of inferred template counts. In a later analysis, generation probabilities were computed using a VDJ recombination model fitted to out-of-frame rearrangements, and the results were checked against IGoR. Hypergeometric tests were used in a later analysis to score TCR-TCR, TCR-HLA and TCR-CMV co-occurrence, with a repertoire-size bias correction applied to the TCR pairs. False discovery rates were estimated in a later analysis by permuting HLA or CMV assignments 20 times. In a later analysis, co-occurring TCRs were grouped using DBSCAN, and TCRdist sequence similarity was added for clustering within HLA-allele-positive subsets. Repertoires with fewer than 30,000 or more than 120,000 public chains, plus five repertoires with anomalous nucleotide sharing, were excluded from co-occurrence clustering. The source is immuneACCESS, and TCRdb retained only in-frame sequences with V and J called. Part of the clones is not carried over; for the studies checked, unresolved V genes explain less than half of this, and the remainder is unexplained. From that table come the V and J calls and clone size; the DNA was used to work out D and trimming. The sample table shows over 110,000 clones, and about four fifths are seen once. 2% to 3% of the sample lies in the top ten.

The paper's findings and limits, for the study overall: In vitro tests confirmed that three of the cytomegalovirus-associated TCR beta chains recognize cytomegalovirus antigens. Because some donors lacked HLA typing at each locus, the association tests relied only on the typed subset. The classifier was reported to diagnose cytomegalovirus status with high specificity and sensitivity in both the original cohort and the validation cohort. The study listed 164 TCR beta chains as associated with cytomegalovirus. While some public TCRs were present in many individuals, most TCR sequences turned up only very rarely across donors. A later analysis found that TCR association rates varied across HLA loci, with DRB1 alleles showing the most associated TCRs and HLA-C alleles the fewest. The only immune exposure information available for the cohort was CMV serostatus. Broadly in line with IMGT annotations, most TCR beta V segments showed up in productive rearrangements about 87% or about 30% of the time in an earlier analysis of roughly 590 of the donors. Linkage disequilibrium might explain the correlated functional status among segregating V segments, but an unknown experimental factor could not be ruled out. Several of the top co-occurrence clusters appeared to be linked to parvovirus B19, influenza, CMV and Epstein-Barr virus, according to a later analysis. A later analysis associated about 18,000 TCR beta sequences with specific HLA alleles at a false discovery rate of 0.05. The presence/absence analyses assumed that sequencing depth was roughly uniform across donors, and that assumption may not be true. V-gene and J-gene trimming of TCR beta chains was associated with a missense DCLRE1C variant in a later genetic analysis, and the association was replicated in an independent cohort. Fewer than 20 rarely observed V segments, including chromosome 9 orphons, were excluded from the earlier analysis of several hundred of the donors because counts were too low. Only TCR beta chains were sequenced in this cohort, and the absence of alpha or paired-chain data limited detectable features. Some IMGT-functional V segments, including TRBV6-2 and TRBV6-3, could not be distinguished by the 87-base-pair reads and were therefore excluded. A group of highly shared sequence variants was considered likely to be a technical artifact of the sequencing pipeline. Compared with the roughly 670-donor mean, donors in an Asian-associated ancestry cluster had fewer N-insertions in productive TCRs, according to a later genetic analysis. According to the authors, the approach could potentially be generalized to other disease states and immunological phenotypes. In a later analysis, HLA-associated TCR beta chains were found to be more clonally expanded and to have lower generation probabilities than equally common non-associated chains. When HLA alleles, especially DR and DQ, strongly co-occurred, TCR associations were difficult to assign to individual alleles. According to a later analysis, most CMV-associated TCR beta chains appeared to be HLA-restricted, and the HLA associations seemed to be driven largely by CMV exposure. A further reported finding was that TCR beta sequences accurately predicted the HLA-A and HLA-B alleles for most subjects in the first cohort.

In total, 500 to 700 healthy bone marrow donors made up the cohort. At the time of sampling, every cohort member was nominally healthy, though immune exposures that went unrecorded were likely present. The donor was CMV seronegative and was included in the group of about 400 seronegative cohort members. Every donor gave a peripheral blood sample, and the peripheral blood mononuclear cells from that sample were used for TCR beta sequencing. Genomic DNA extraction from the blood cell samples was performed with the Qiagen DNeasy Blood Extraction Kit. On this clone itself: Which antigen it targets is not known. Per-base qualities were not stored, and no clone one base away is much larger.

Taken from cysteine to phenylalanine, the CDR3 has 16 residues. The only DNA kept is the CDR3, 48 bases in frame from the first base. Taken from the germline V gene, the CDR1 and CDR2 loops are SGHTA and FQGTGA. V and J are truncated by 1 base and 2 bases respectively, leaving an intervening sequence of 15 bases. Here the chain combines TRBV7-3 and TRBJ2-7, with TRBD2 perhaps the D gene, on 7 matching bases. The source is a male donor in good health and CMV-seronegative. Sequencing was performed on PBMCs. The sequence in DNA is TGTGCCAGCAGCTTAATGGGGGGGGCGGACGCCTACGAGCAGTACTTC. This translates into CASSLMGGADAYEQYF.